This is a list of T cell receptor beta chains from one sample in a study of blood T cell repertoires in COVID-19. Clones were read by immunoSEQ multiplex PCR, and TCRdb kept only the in-frame ones, dropping some. The sample records fewer than 200,000 clones, 85% to 90% being singletons. Input material: peripheral blood. Receptors were obtained from a woman in her seventies with COVID-19, enrolled during active disease. Each CDR3 is given with its conserved first and last residue. A D gene is named only where the DNA matches it firmly. For some rows the clone size is stated as once, few or many, or as a class when expanded; others skip it.

v_gene: TRBV27; abundance: NA; j_gene: TRBJ2-1; d_gene: NA; CDR3aa: CASSLWGELSEQFF; CDR3nt: TGTGCCAGCAGTTTATGGGGGGAGCTGAGTGAGCAGTTCTTC
v_gene: TRBV28; abundance: NA; j_gene: TRBJ1-5; d_gene: NA; CDR3aa: CASSLRQYSNQPQHF; CDR3nt: TGTGCCAGCAGTTTAAGACAGTATAGCAATCAGCCCCAGCATTTT
v_gene: TRBV11-2; abundance: NA; j_gene: TRBJ2-1; d_gene: TRBD1; CDR3aa: CASSPPWTGGDEQFF; CDR3nt: TGTGCCAGCAGCCCCCCTTGGACAGGGGGGGATGAGCAGTTCTTC
v_gene: TRBV27; abundance: NA; j_gene: TRBJ1-4; d_gene: TRBD1; CDR3aa: CASRGQGETNEKLFF; CDR3nt: TGTGCCAGCAGGGGACAGGGGGAGACTAATGAAAAACTGTTTTTT
v_gene: TRBV11-2; abundance: few; j_gene: TRBJ2-7; d_gene: NA; CDR3aa: CASSFDRAYEQYF; CDR3nt: TGTGCCAGCAGCTTCGACCGGGCCTACGAGCAGTACTTC
v_gene: TRBV30; abundance: NA; j_gene: TRBJ2-4; d_gene: NA; CDR3aa: CAWSGGGDGNIQYF; CDR3nt: TGTGCCTGGAGTGGGGGCGGGGATGGGAACATTCAGTACTTC
v_gene: TRBV30; abundance: NA; j_gene: TRBJ1-4; d_gene: NA; CDR3aa: CACERQVNEKLFF; CDR3nt: TGTGCCTGCGAGCGACAGGTTAATGAAAAACTGTTTTTT
v_gene: TRBV11-3; abundance: NA; j_gene: TRBJ2-1; d_gene: TRBD2; CDR3aa: CASSSETSGSFRNEQFF; CDR3nt: TGTGCCAGCAGCTCAGAGACTAGCGGGAGTTTTAGGAATGAGCAGTTCTTC
v_gene: TRBV28; abundance: NA; j_gene: TRBJ2-4; d_gene: TRBD1; CDR3aa: CASSFSSGGNIQYF; CDR3nt: TGTGCCAGCAGTTTTTCGTCAGGGGGAAACATTCAGTACTTC
v_gene: TRBV5-1; abundance: few; j_gene: TRBJ1-3; d_gene: NA; CDR3aa: CASSLAQGTGNTIYF; CDR3nt: TGCGCCAGCAGCTTGGCCCAGGGAACTGGAAACACCATATATTTT
v_gene: TRBV7-2; abundance: NA; j_gene: TRBJ1-1; d_gene: NA; CDR3aa: CASSPLLGGIEAFF; CDR3nt: TGTGCCAGCAGCCCATTACTGGGGGGGATTGAAGCTTTCTTT
v_gene: TRBV20-1; abundance: NA; j_gene: TRBJ2-5; d_gene: TRBD1; CDR3aa: CSAGQSETQYF; CDR3nt: TGCAGTGCGGGACAGTCAGAGACCCAGTACTTC
v_gene: TRBV11-3; abundance: once; j_gene: TRBJ1-6; d_gene: NA; CDR3aa: CASTSSGTLYNSPLHF; CDR3nt: TGTGCCAGCACCTCATCCGGGACACTTTATAATTCACCCCTCCACTTT
v_gene: TRBV4-1; abundance: NA; j_gene: TRBJ1-1; d_gene: TRBD1; CDR3aa: CASSQAQGATEAFF; CDR3nt: TGCGCCAGCAGCCAAGCACAGGGGGCGACTGAAGCTTTCTTT
v_gene: TRBV6-2/TRBV6-3; abundance: NA; j_gene: TRBJ2-5; d_gene: NA; CDR3aa: CASSYSGDNQETQYF; CDR3nt: TGTGCCAGCAGTTACTCGGGAGACAATCAAGAGACCCAGTACTTC
v_gene: TRBV18; abundance: once; j_gene: TRBJ1-5; d_gene: NA; CDR3aa: CASRESNQPQHF; CDR3nt: TGTGCCAGCCGGGAGAGCAATCAGCCCCAGCATTTT
v_gene: TRBV11-2; abundance: NA; j_gene: TRBJ2-2; d_gene: TRBD2; CDR3aa: CASSAGLAGVLSGELFF; CDR3nt: TGTGCCAGCAGCGCGGGACTAGCGGGAGTCCTGAGCGGGGAGCTGTTTTTT
v_gene: TRBV3-1/TRBV3-2; abundance: NA; j_gene: TRBJ2-3; d_gene: TRBD2; CDR3aa: CASSQGWTGGPDTQYF; CDR3nt: TGTGCCAGCAGCCAAGGTTGGACGGGAGGTCCAGATACGCAGTATTTT
v_gene: TRBV25-1; abundance: NA; j_gene: TRBJ2-2; d_gene: NA; CDR3aa: CASSEFPANTGELFF; CDR3nt: TGTGCCAGCAGTGAATTCCCAGCGAACACCGGGGAGCTGTTTTTT
v_gene: TRBV7-8; abundance: NA; j_gene: TRBJ2-7; d_gene: NA; CDR3aa: CASSLDSAYEQYF; CDR3nt: TGTGCCAGCAGCTTAGATAGCGCCTACGAGCAGTACTTC
v_gene: TRBV28; abundance: NA; j_gene: TRBJ1-5; d_gene: NA; CDR3aa: CASSYPTGNQPQHF; CDR3nt: TGTGCCAGCAGTTACCCGACGGGGAATCAGCCCCAGCATTTT
v_gene: TRBV19; abundance: NA; j_gene: TRBJ2-7; d_gene: NA; CDR3aa: CASRRQDEQYF; CDR3nt: TGTGCCAGTAGGAGACAGGACGAGCAGTACTTC
v_gene: TRBV28; abundance: NA; j_gene: TRBJ2-1; d_gene: NA; CDR3aa: CASLKAGKYNEQFF; CDR3nt: TGTGCCAGCCTTAAAGCAGGAAAATACAATGAGCAGTTCTTC
v_gene: TRBV27; abundance: NA; j_gene: TRBJ1-2; d_gene: NA; CDR3aa: CASSLSPGANYGYTF; CDR3nt: TGTGCCAGCAGTTTATCCCCAGGGGCAAACTATGGCTACACCTTC
v_gene: TRBV28; abundance: NA; j_gene: TRBJ1-1; d_gene: TRBD1; CDR3aa: CASSPHRGEGTEAFF; CDR3nt: TGTGCCAGCAGTCCACACAGGGGGGAGGGCACTGAAGCTTTCTTT
v_gene: TRBV6-1; abundance: NA; j_gene: TRBJ1-5; d_gene: NA; CDR3aa: CASSEISGQPQHF; CDR3nt: TGTGCCAGCAGTGAAATCTCGGGTCAGCCCCAGCATTTT